The rows below give T cell receptor beta chains drawn from one sample of a study of shared T cell receptors in the human thymus. Using immunoSEQ multiplex PCR, the repertoire was profiled, and TCRdb retains in-frame clones only, with some absent. The table records under 450,000 clones, 85% to 95% of them present only once. Specimen: thymocytes. The receptors were gathered from a human donor. CDR3s include the opening cysteine and the closing phenylalanine or tryptophan. A D gene is named only where the DNA matches it firmly. The size field is filled for only some rows; it gives once, few, many or a size class.

>TRBV7-2|-|17|-|TRBJ2-1
CASSLFGNGHQYNEQFF
-
>TRBV27|TRBD2|15|-|TRBJ2-5
CASSLGSGVQETQYF
TGTGCCAGCAGTTTAGGAAGCGGGGTCCAAGAGACCCAGTACTTC
>TRBV11-2|-|16|-|TRBJ1-4
CASSLSFPPRNEKLFF
TGTGCCAGCAGCTTAAGTTTCCCACCCCGCAATGAAAAACTGTTTTTT
>TRBV28|TRBD2|16|-|TRBJ2-1
CASSLVASGRINEQFF
TGTGCCAGCAGTTTAGTGGCTAGCGGCCGCATCAATGAGCAGTTCTTC
>TRBV29-1|-|15|-|TRBJ2-1
CSVEERPVSYNEQFF
TGCAGCGTTGAAGAGAGGCCCGTCTCCTACAATGAGCAGTTCTTC
>TRBV19|-|11|-|TRBJ1-1
CASSDSTEAFF
TGTGCCAGTAGTGACAGTACTGAAGCTTTCTTT
>TRBV9|-|14|-|TRBJ1-1
CASSVKTGNTEAFF
TGTGCCAGCAGCGTTAAGACAGGCAACACTGAAGCTTTCTTT
>TRBV6-5|TRBD2|15|-|TRBJ2-1
CASSWGTSGNLEQFF
TGTGCCAGCAGCTGGGGGACTAGCGGGAACTTAGAACAGTTCTTC
>TRBV25-1|TRBD2|16|-|TRBJ2-5
CASSTRGGGRQETQYF
TGTGCCAGCAGTACTCGCGGGGGTGGGAGGCAAGAGACCCAGTACTTC
>TRBV5-1|TRBD2|17|-|TRBJ2-5
CASSPPLGGRVEETQYF
TGCGCCAGCAGCCCCCCTTTGGGCGGGAGGGTTGAGGAGACCCAGTACTTC
>TRBV28|-|12|-|TRBJ2-1
CASKSTGNEQFF
TGTGCCAGCAAATCTACGGGGAATGAGCAGTTCTTC
>TRBV28|-|15|-|TRBJ2-1
CASSLDFFSYNEQFF
TGTGCCAGCAGTTTAGACTTTTTTTCCTACAATGAGCAGTTCTTC
>TRBV6-6|TRBD1|15|-|TRBJ1-2
CASSKRQGRVYGYTF
TGTGCCAGCAGCAAAAGACAGGGGCGCGTCTATGGCTACACCTTC
>TRBV30|-|16|-|TRBJ2-3
CAWSDRTESRTDTQYF
TGTGCCTGGAGTGATCGGACAGAATCTCGCACAGATACGCAGTATTTT
>TRBV30|-|15|few|TRBJ1-5
CAWSVNNILNQPQHF
TGTGCCTGGAGTGTAAACAACATCCTCAATCAGCCCCAGCATTTT
>TRBV28|-|10|-|TRBJ1-1
CASAGSEAFF
TGTGCCAGCGCGGGGTCTGAAGCTTTCTTT
>TRBV5-1|-|13|-|TRBJ2-3
CASSPLPLDTQYF
TGCGCCAGCAGCCCGCTTCCGCTAGATACGCAGTATTTT
>TRBV7-3|TRBD2|15|-|TRBJ2-1
CASSFSGSSYNEQFF
TGTGCCAGCAGCTTCAGCGGGAGTTCCTACAATGAGCAGTTCTTC
>TRBV5-1|-|14|-|TRBJ1-1
CASSSQTANTEAFF
TGCGCCAGCAGCTCACAGACAGCGAACACTGAAGCTTTCTTT
>TRBV19|TRBD1|13|few|TRBJ1-2
CATDRGTSYGYTF
TGTGCCACGGACAGGGGGACTTCCTATGGCTACACCTTC
>TRBV27|TRBD2|16|-|TRBJ2-1
CASTRGLAGGDAEQFF
TGTGCCAGCACCCGAGGACTAGCGGGGGGGGACGCTGAGCAGTTCTTC
>TRBV6-5|-|14|once|TRBJ2-7
CASTRRAGSYEQYF
TGTGCCAGCACGAGACGGGCGGGTTCCTACGAGCAGTACTTC
>TRBV7-2|TRBD2|16|-|TRBJ2-1
CASSKGPSGRYNEQFF
TGTGCCAGCAGCAAAGGCCCTAGCGGGAGGTACAATGAGCAGTTCTTC
>TRBV19|TRBD2|14|-|TRBJ2-1
CASSGGRYYNEQFF
TGTGCCAGTAGTGGCGGGAGGTACTACAATGAGCAGTTCTTC
>TRBV28|-|11|-|TRBJ2-2
CASSAPGELFF
TGTGCCAGCTCGGCCCCCGGGGAGCTGTTTTTT
>TRBV6-5|TRBD2|15|once|TRBJ2-7
CASLPPSGKIGEQYF
TGTGCCAGCCTCCCCCCTAGCGGGAAAATAGGCGAGCAGTACTTC
>TRBV27|TRBD1|15|-|TRBJ1-3
CASRYRGTSGNTIYF
TGTGCCAGCAGGTACAGGGGTACCTCTGGAAACACCATATATTTT
>TRBV29-1|-|18|-|TRBJ2-3
CSVDGGPASDSSTDTQYF
TGCAGCGTTGATGGAGGGCCCGCGTCAGATAGCAGCACAGATACGCAGTATTTT
>TRBV27|TRBD1|18|-|TRBJ1-2
CASSLLTGQGANSYGYTF
TGTGCCAGCAGTTTATTAACGGGACAGGGGGCTAACTCGTATGGCTACACCTTC
>TRBV27|-|14|once|TRBJ1-3
CASSRGGTGNTIYF
TGTGCCAGCAGCCGGGGCGGAACGGGAAACACCATATATTTT
>TRBV6-5|TRBD2|16|-|TRBJ2-7
CASSYSRTSGTYEQYF
TGTGCCAGCAGTTACTCCCGGACTAGCGGCACTTACGAGCAGTACTTC
>TRBV27|-|15|-|TRBJ1-1
CASSLVVKGYTEAFF
TGTGCCAGCAGTTTGGTTGTTAAGGGGTACACTGAAGCTTTCTTC
>TRBV19|-|14|-|TRBJ2-1
CAIKEDPGDNEQFF
TGTGCCATTAAAGAGGACCCTGGCGACAATGAGCAGTTCTTC
>TRBV15|TRBD2|16|-|TRBJ2-7
CATSRGRQGGSYEQYF
TGTGCCACCAGCAGGGGCCGGCAGGGAGGGTCCTACGAGCAGTACTTC
>TRBV7-9|-|17|-|TRBJ2-2
CASSLCLLVGDTGELFF
TGTGCCAGCAGCTTATGTCTATTAGTGGGGGACACCGGGGAGCTGTTTTTT
>TRBV11-2|-|15|-|TRBJ1-3
CASSDRHNSGNTIYF
TGTGCCAGCAGCGATAGACACAACTCTGGAAACACCATATATTTT
>TRBV30|-|17|-|TRBJ2-2
CAWSVPWGARDTGELFF
TGTGCCTGGAGCGTACCTTGGGGGGCGCGGGACACCGGGGAGCTGTTTTTT
>TRBV28|-|13|-|TRBJ1-2
CASTQSGARGYTF
TGTGCCAGCACTCAAAGCGGGGCGCGGGGCTACACCTTC
>TRBV4-1|-|15|-|TRBJ2-1
CASSPTLELYNEQFF
TGCGCCAGCAGCCCCACTTTGGAGCTGTACAATGAGCAGTTCTTC
>TRBV27|-|19|-|TRBJ2-3
CASRSDSGRGGLPLDTQYF
TGTGCCAGCAGATCGGACAGCGGCCGGGGCGGACTCCCTCTGGATACGCAGTATTTT
>TRBV6-1|-|15|once|TRBJ2-7
CASSETARETYEQYF
TGTGCCAGCAGTGAAACCGCGAGGGAAACCTACGAGCAGTACTTC
>TRBV13|TRBD2|16|-|TRBJ2-3
CASSAGLAEHRGTQYF
TGTGCCAGCAGCGCAGGACTAGCGGAACATCGTGGTACGCAGTATTTT
>TRBV9|-|16|-|TRBJ2-7
CASSVEYGRDSYEQYF
TGTGCCAGCAGCGTAGAATATGGCAGGGACTCCTACGAGCAGTACTTC
>TRBV5-1|-|16|once|TRBJ2-2
CASSPMTSTNTGELFF
TGCGCCAGCAGCCCTATGACAAGTACGAACACCGGGGAGCTGTTTTTT
>TRBV5-1|-|14|-|TRBJ2-1
CASSLTDPWDGQFF
TGCGCCAGCAGCTTGACTGACCCTTGGGATGGGCAGTTCTTC
>TRBV19|-|15|-|TRBJ2-7
CASRQFKGASYEQYF
TGTGCCAGTAGACAATTTAAGGGAGCCTCCTACGAGCAGTACTTC
>TRBV18|TRBD1|16|-|TRBJ2-7
CASSPSRTGVGYEQYF
TGTGCCAGCTCGCCCTCCCGGACAGGGGTGGGATACGAGCAGTACTTC
>TRBV15|-|18|-|TRBJ1-1
CATSSKFGRESREAEAFF
TGTGCCACCAGCAGTAAATTTGGCAGGGAGTCGAGGGAGGCTGAAGCTTTCTTT